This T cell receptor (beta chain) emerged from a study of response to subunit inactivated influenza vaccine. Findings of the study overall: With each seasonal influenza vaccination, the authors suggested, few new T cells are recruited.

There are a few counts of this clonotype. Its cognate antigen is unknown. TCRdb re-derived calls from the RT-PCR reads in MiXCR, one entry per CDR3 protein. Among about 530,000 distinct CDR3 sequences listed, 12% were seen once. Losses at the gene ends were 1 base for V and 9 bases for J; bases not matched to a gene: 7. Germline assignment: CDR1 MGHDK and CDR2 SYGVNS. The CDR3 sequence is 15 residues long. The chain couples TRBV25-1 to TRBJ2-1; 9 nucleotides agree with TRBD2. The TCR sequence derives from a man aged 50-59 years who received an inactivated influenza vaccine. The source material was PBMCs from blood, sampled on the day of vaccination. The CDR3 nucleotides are TGTGCCAGCAGTGAATCGGCAGCGGGAGGCGGTGAGCAGTTCTTC. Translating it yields CASSESAAGGGEQFF.